This TCR beta chain was identified during a study of Graves' ophthalmopathy and Graves' hyperthyroidism. A roughly 10 ml volume of fresh peripheral blood provided the PBMCs. The CDR3 spans 17 residues. The germline gives CDR1 MNHEY, CDR2 SVGEGT. V lost 2 bases to trimming and J lost 1 base; unmatched junction nucleotides: 6. There are a few counts of this clonotype. Amplification from RNA transcripts yielded the TCR beta CDR3 regions. After a first-round RT-PCR with HTBI primers, a second-round multiplex PCR was run. MiXCR was run by TCRdb on the multiplex PCR reads, yielding one entry per CDR3 protein. The top ten hold approximately 9.8% of the sample, which has around 470,000 distinct CDR3 sequences, approximately 15% seen once.

The chain couples TRBV6-2 or TRBV6-3 to TRBJ2-3; TRBD2 matches 10 bases. The sample taken for sequencing was blood. The source is a woman in her twenties or thirties with Graves' ophthalmopathy. CDR3 amino acids: CASSYVGLATRTDTQYF. The CDR3 DNA reads TGTGCCAGCAGTTACGTGGGACTAGCGACCCGCACAGATACGCAGTATTTT.